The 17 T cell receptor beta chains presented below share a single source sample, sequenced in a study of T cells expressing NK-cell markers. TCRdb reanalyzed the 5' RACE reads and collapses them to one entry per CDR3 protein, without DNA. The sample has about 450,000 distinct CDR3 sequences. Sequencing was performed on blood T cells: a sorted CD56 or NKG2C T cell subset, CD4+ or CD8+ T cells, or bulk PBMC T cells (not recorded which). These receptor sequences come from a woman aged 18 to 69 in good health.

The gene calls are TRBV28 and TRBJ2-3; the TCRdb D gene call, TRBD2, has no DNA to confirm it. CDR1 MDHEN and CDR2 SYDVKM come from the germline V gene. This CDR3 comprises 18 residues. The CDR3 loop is CASVPPYGRADTTDTQYF.

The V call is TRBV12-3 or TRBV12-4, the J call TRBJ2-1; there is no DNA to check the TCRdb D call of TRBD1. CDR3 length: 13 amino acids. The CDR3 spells CASTLGRANEQFF.

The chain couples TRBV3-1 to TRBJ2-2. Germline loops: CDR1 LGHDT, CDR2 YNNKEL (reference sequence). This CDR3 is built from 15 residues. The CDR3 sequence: CASSQGGTLSGELFF. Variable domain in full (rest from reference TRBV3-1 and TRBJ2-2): DTAVSQTPKYLVTQMGNDKSIKCEQNLGHDTMYWYKQDSKKFLKIMFSYNNKELIINETVPNRFSPKSPDKAHLNLHINSLELGDSAVYFCASSQGGTLSGELFFGEGSRLTVL.

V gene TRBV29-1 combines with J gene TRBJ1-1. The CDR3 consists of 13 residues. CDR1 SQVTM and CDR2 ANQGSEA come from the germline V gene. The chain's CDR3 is CSGISQTNTEAFF.

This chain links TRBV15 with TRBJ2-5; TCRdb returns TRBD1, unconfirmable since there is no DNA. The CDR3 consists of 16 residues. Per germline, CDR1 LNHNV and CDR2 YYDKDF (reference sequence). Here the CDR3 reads CATNTRVQGLKETQYF.

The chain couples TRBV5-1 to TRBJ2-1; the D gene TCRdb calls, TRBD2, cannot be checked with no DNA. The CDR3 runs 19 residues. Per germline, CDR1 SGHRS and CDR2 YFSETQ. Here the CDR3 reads CASSLSVAGGLRSYNEQFF.

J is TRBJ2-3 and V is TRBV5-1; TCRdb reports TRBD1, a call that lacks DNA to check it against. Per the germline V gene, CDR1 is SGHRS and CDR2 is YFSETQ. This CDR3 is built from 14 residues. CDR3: CASSLGAKGDTQYF.

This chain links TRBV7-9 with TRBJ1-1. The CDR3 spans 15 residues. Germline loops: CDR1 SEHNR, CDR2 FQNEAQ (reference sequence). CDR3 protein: CASSLALQLNTEAFF. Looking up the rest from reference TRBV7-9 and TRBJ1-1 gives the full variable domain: DTGVSQNPRHKITKRGQNVTFRCDPISEHNRLYWYRQTLGQGPEFLTYFQNEAQLEKSRLLSDRFSAERPKGSFSTLEIQRTEQGDSAMYLCASSLALQLNTEAFFGQGTRLTVV.

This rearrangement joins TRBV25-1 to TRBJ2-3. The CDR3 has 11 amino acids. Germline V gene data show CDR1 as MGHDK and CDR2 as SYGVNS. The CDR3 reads CASRRMDTQYF. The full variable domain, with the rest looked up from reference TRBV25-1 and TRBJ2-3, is EADIYQTPRYLVIGTGKKITLECSQTMGHDKMYWYQQDPGMELHLIHYSYGVNSTEKGDLSSESTVSRIRTEHFPLTLESARPSHTSQYLCASRRMDTQYFGPGTRLTVL.

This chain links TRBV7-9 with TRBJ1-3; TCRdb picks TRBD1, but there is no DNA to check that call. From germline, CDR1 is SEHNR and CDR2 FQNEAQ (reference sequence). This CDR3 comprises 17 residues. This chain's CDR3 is CASSLPLGRDSGNTIYF.

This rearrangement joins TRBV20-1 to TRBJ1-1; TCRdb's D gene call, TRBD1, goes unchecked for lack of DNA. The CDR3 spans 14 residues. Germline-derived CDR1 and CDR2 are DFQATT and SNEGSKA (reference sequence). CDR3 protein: CSAQSGGQNTEAFF.

Here the CDR3 reads CASKGLGQPANNEQFF. The V call is TRBV10-2, the J call TRBJ2-1; TCRdb's assignment of TRBD1 cannot be checked, as there is no DNA. The CDR3 covers 16 residues. Germline lookup yields CDR1 WSHSY and CDR2 SAAADI.

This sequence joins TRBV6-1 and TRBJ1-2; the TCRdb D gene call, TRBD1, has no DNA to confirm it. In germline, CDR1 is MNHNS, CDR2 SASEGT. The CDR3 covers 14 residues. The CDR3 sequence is CASGFRDRISGYTF.

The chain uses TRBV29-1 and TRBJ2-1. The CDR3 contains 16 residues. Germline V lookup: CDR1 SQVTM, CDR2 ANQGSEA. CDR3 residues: CSVEGRAGVPYNEQFF.

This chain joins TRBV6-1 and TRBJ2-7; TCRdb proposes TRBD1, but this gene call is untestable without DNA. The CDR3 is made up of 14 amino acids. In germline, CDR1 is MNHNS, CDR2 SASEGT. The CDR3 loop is CASSVGGISYEQYF.

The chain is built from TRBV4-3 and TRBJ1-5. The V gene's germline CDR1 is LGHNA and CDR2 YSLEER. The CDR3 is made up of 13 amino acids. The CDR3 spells CASSQDLNQPQHF.

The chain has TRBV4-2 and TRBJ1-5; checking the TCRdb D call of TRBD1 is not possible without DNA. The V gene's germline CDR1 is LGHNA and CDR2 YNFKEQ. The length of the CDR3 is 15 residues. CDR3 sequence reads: CASSQVPGDNQPQHF.